These 14 T cell receptor beta chains were all obtained from the same sample, sequenced in a study of blood T cell repertoires in COVID-19. Clones were sequenced by immunoSEQ multiplex PCR, and TCRdb holds only the in-frame ones, with some missing. Of over 250,000 clones listed, approximately 85% are singletons. The sample consisted of peripheral blood. All receptors derive from a man aged 50-59 years with active or convalescent COVID-19.

In its sample, this clone was seen a few times. The J gene is TRBJ2-5, the V gene TRBV5-4; the match to TRBD1 covers 7 bases. The CDR3 totals 13 residues. Germline lookup yields CDR1 SGHNT and CDR2 YYREEE (reference sequence). V shed 2 bases and J 7 bases; nucleotides not matched to a gene: 5. The CDR3 spells CASSLQGQGTQYF. CDR3 bases: TGTGCCAGCAGCTTACAGGGGCAGGGGACCCAGTACTTC.

This chain joins TRBV2 and TRBJ1-2; the D gene is possibly TRBD1 (5 bases). The CDR3 loop spans 15 amino acids. The germline V gene encodes CDR1 SNHLY and CDR2 FYNNEI. V shed 1 base and J shed 8 bases, with 17 bases lying between them. Here the CDR3 reads CASSEEGRPGQGYTF. The CDR3 DNA is TGTGCCAGCAGTGAAGAGGGGCGGCCAGGGCAAGGCTACACCTTC. The whole variable domain, remainder taken from reference TRBV2 and TRBJ1-2, is EPEVTQTPSHQVTQMGQEVILRCVPISNHLYFYWYRQILGQKVEFLVSFYNNEISEKSEIFDDQFSVERPDGSNFTLKIRSTKLEDSAMYFCASSEEGRPGQGYTFGSGTRLTVV.

The chain links TRBV4-1 to TRBJ2-7; TRBD2 agrees at 9 bases. V dropped 0 bases and J dropped 3; count of bases not matched to a gene: 12. In germline, CDR1 is MGHRA, CDR2 YSYEKL. The CDR3 has 18 amino acids. The CDR3 DNA reads TGCGCCAGCAGCCAAGAAGGGGGTAGCGGGAGCGGGGACTACGAGCAGTACTTC. The encoded protein is CASSQEGGSGSGDYEQYF.

The rearrangement joins TRBV18 to TRBJ2-1; the D gene is possibly TRBD1 (6 bases). This CDR3 region has 15 residues. CDR1 KGHSH and CDR2 LQKENI come from the germline V gene. V dropped 6 bases and J dropped 7 bases, with 19 bases sitting between them. CDR3 protein: CASSPTGKVTNEQFF. The CDR3 coding sequence is TGTGCCAGCTCTCCGACAGGAAAGGTAACGAATGAGCAGTTCTTC. Full variable domain (remainder filled in from reference TRBV18 and TRBJ2-1): NAGVMQNPRHLVRRRGQEARLRCSPMKGHSHVYWYRQLPEEGLKFMVYLQKENIIDESGMPKERFSAEFPKEGPSILRIQQVVRGDSAAYFCASSPTGKVTNEQFFGPGTRLTVL.

This chain links TRBV19 with TRBJ1-2, with no clear D. The germline V gene encodes CDR1 LNHDA and CDR2 SQIVND (reference sequence). CDR3 size: 13 residues. V shed 1 base and J shed 4 bases, with 7 bases lying between them. The CDR3 protein is CASSIAGPYGYTF. CDR3 in DNA: TGTGCCAGTAGTATAGCTGGCCCCTATGGCTACACCTTC.

V gene TRBV30 combines with J gene TRBJ2-1; 11 bases align to TRBD2. The CDR3 is 15 amino acids. The trim removed 2 bases at V and 9 bases at J, leaving 9 bases unmatched. Germline V gives CDR1 GTSNPN, CDR2 SVGIG (reference sequence). The CDR3 coding sequence is TGTGCCTGGAGTCAAGAACTAGCGGGAGTGGGTGAGCAGTTCTTC. It yields the protein CAWSQELAGVGEQFF.

V is TRBV21-1 and J is TRBJ2-7; no check of the table's D call, TRBD2, against the DNA was made. TRBV21-1 is described as a pseudogene. The CDR3 spans 17 residues. The CDR3: CASSKVESGSNPYEQYF. In DNA form, the CDR3 reads TGTGCCAGCAGCAAAGTAGAAAGCGGGAGTAATCCGTACGAGCAGTACTTC.

This rearrangement joins TRBV6-6 to TRBJ2-7; weak D call: TRBD1 (6 bases). V dropped 4 bases and J dropped 0 bases, with 10 bases sitting between them. Germline CDR1 reads MNHNY; CDR2 reads SVGAGI (reference sequence). This CDR3 is built from 14 residues. CDR3 loop: CASSSRGASYEQYF. The DNA of the CDR3 is TGTGCCAGCAGTTCCAGGGGAGCCTCCTACGAGCAGTACTTC.

Comments on this clone: Distinct nucleotide sequences in the sample also encode this CDR3. The CDR3 nucleotides read TGTGCCAGCAGCAGAGACAGCTCTGGGGCCAACGTCCTGACTTTC. It is translated as CASSRDSSGANVLTF. The chain recombines TRBV6-5 with TRBJ2-6; D is possibly TRBD1 (5 bases). V lost 6 bases and J lost 0, with 9 bases in between. This CDR3 contains 15 residues. Per the germline V gene, CDR1 is MNHEY and CDR2 is SVGAGI.

The chain carries TRBV5-1 and TRBJ2-1, with TRBD1 matching over 8 bases. CDR1 SGHRS and CDR2 YFSETQ come from the germline V gene. V was pared by 3 bases and J by 3 bases, with 8 bases of the junction left unmatched. This CDR3 has 16 amino acids. CDR3 DNA sequence: TGCGCCAGCAGCTGGCAGACAGGGGTGGGCTACAATGAGCAGTTCTTC. Its translation is CASSWQTGVGYNEQFF.

The chain couples TRBV10-3 to TRBJ2-1, with D perhaps matching TRBD2 (6 bases). Per the germline V gene, CDR1 is ENHRY and CDR2 is SYGVKD. The CDR3 contains 15 residues. V was trimmed by 2 bases and J by 5 bases, leaving 13 bases between them. CDR3 region: CAISEGAGLNNEQFF. The DNA of the CDR3 is TGTGCCATCAGTGAGGGGGCGGGGTTAAACAATGAGCAGTTCTTC.

The count of this clone is one. DNA of the CDR3: TGTGCCAGCAGCTTATACCGGGACTCCTCCTACGAGCAGTACTTC. Its protein product is CASSLYRDSSYEQYF. This chain connects TRBV2 to TRBJ2-7, with D possibly TRBD2 on 6 matching bases. The CDR3 has 15 amino acids. Germline V CDR1 and CDR2: SNHLY, FYNNEI. V was cut by 6 bases and J by 0 bases, with 15 bases left in between.

This chain joins TRBV2 and TRBJ1-4; perhaps TRBD1 as D (6 bases). Germline CDR1 is SNHLY and CDR2 is FYNNEI. V lost 8 bases and J lost 7, with 14 bases in between. The CDR3 length is 13 residues. CDR3 in amino acids: CASLYRGGEKLFF. In nucleotides, the CDR3 is TGTGCCAGCTTATACAGAGGGGGTGAAAAACTGTTTTTT.

The CDR3 reads CASSRTGGLNNAGGELFF. In DNA form, the CDR3 reads TGTGCCAGCAGCCGTACAGGGGGCTTAAATAATGCGGGCGGGGAGCTGTTTTTT. The V call is TRBV7-3, the J call TRBJ2-2; 9 bases match TRBD1. V shed 5 bases and J 7 bases; nucleotides not matched to a gene: 17. From germline, CDR1 is SGHTA and CDR2 FQGTGA. The CDR3 has 18 residues.